This TCR beta chain was captured by sequencing in a study of OX40 agonist ivuxolimab in advanced cancers. Produced via immunoSEQ multiplex PCR; TCRdb's table is partial and in-frame only. Seen here are approximately 76,000 clones, roughly 85% observed once, and the top ten hold approximately 0.6%. The CDR3 contains 11 residues. Trimming removed 2 bases from V and 5 bases from J, with 4 bases in between. CDR1 and CDR2 (germline): SGHTA, FQGNSA. This material consisted of CD4+ or CD8+ T cells sorted from blood, taken in a trial of the OX40 agonist ivuxolimab. The gene calls are TRBV7-2 and TRBJ2-7; the D is unclear. The receptor comes from an adult with an advanced solid tumor such as melanoma, head and neck, liver or kidney cancer. CDR3 sequence reads: CASSLNHEQYF. CDR3 DNA sequence: TGTGCCAGCAGCTTAAATCACGAGCAGTACTTC.